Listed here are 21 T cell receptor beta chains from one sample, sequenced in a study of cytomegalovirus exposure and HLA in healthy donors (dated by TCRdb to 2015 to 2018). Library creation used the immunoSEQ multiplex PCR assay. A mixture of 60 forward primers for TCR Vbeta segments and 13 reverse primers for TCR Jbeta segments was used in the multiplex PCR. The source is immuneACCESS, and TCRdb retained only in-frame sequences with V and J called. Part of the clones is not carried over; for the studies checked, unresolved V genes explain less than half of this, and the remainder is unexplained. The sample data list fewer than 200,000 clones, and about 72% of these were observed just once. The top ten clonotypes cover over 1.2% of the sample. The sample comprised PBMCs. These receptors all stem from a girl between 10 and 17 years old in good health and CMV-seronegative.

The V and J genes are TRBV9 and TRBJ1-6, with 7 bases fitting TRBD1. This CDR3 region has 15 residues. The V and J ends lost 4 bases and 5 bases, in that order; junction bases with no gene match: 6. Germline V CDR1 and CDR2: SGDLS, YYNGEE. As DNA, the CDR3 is TGTGCCAGCAGCACTCAGCAGGGGGATAATTCACCCCTCCACTTT. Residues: CASSTQQGDNSPLHF.

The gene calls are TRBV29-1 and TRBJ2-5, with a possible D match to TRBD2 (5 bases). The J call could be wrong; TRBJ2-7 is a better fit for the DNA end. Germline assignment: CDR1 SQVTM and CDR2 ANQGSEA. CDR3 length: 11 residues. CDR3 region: CSGGADGEQYF. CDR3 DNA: TGCAGCGGGGGAGCAGACGGCGAGCAGTACTTC.

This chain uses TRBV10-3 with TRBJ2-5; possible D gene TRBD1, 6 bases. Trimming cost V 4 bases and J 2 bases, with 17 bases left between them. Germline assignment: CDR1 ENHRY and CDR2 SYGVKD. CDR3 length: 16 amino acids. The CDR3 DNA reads TGTGCCATCAGTGGGAGCACAGGGATCTCTCAAGAGACCCAGTACTTC. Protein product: CAISGSTGISQETQYF.

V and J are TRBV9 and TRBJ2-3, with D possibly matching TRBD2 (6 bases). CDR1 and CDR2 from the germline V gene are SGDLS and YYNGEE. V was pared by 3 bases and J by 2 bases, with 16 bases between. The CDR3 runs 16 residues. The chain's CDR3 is CASSGDRDWNTDTQYF. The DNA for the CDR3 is TGTGCCAGCAGCGGAGATAGGGACTGGAACACAGATACGCAGTATTTT.

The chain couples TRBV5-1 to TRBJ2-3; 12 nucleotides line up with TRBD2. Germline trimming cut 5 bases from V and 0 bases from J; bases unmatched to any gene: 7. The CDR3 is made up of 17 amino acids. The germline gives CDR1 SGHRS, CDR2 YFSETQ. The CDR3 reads CASRWLAGGASTDTQYF. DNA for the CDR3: TGCGCCAGCAGGTGGCTAGCGGGGGGGGCTAGCACAGATACGCAGTATTTT.

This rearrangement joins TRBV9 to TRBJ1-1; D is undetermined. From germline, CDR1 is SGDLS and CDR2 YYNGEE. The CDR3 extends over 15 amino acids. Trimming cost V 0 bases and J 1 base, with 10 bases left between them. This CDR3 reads CASSVDIRENTEAFF. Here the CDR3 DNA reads TGTGCCAGCAGCGTAGATATACGGGAGAACACTGAAGCTTTCTTT.

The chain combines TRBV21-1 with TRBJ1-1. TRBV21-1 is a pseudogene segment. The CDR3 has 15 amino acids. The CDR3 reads CASSKEGGGFTEAFF. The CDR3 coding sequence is TGTGCCAGCAGCAAAGAGGGGGGAGGGTTTACTGAAGCTTTCTTT.

CDR3 protein: CASALGTLVNNEQFF. The CDR3 DNA is TGTGCTAGTGCCCTCGGGACATTAGTCAACAATGAGCAGTTCTTC. The V call is TRBV12-5, the J call TRBJ2-1; possibly TRBD1 for D (6 bases). This CDR3 region has 15 residues. In germline, CDR1 is LGHNT, CDR2 FRNRAP. Trimming pared 7 bases from V and 5 bases from J, leaving 18 bases between.

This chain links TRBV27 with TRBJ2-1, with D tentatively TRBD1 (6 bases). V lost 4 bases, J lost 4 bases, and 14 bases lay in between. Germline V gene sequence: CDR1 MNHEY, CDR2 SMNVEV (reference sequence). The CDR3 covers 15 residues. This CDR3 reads CASSSGQGRYNEQFF. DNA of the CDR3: TGTGCCAGCAGTTCCGGCCAGGGGCGATACAATGAGCAGTTCTTC.

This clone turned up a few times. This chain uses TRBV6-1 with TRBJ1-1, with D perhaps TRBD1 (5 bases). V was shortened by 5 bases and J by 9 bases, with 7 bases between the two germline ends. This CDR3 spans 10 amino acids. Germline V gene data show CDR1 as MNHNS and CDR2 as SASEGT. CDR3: CASSTGKAFF. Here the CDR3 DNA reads TGTGCCAGCAGTACAGGAAAAGCTTTCTTT.

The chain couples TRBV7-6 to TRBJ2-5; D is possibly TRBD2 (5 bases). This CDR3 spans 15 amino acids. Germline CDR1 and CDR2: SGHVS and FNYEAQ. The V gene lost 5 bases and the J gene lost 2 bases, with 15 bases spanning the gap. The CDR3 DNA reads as TGTGCCAGCAGCCGCTCTGGACTGACTCAAGAGACCCAGTACTTC. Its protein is CASSRSGLTQETQYF.

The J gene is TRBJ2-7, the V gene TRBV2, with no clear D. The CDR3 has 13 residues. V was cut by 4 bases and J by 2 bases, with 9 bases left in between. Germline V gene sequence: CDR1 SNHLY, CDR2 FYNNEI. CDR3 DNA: TGTGCCAGCAGTGTAACAGAAACCTACGAGCAGTACTTC. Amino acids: CASSVTETYEQYF.

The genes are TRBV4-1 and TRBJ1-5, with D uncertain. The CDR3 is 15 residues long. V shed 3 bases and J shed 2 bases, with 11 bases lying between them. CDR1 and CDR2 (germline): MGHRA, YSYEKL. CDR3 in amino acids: CASSQLEGGNQPQHF. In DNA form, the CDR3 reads TGCGCCAGCAGCCAGCTAGAGGGTGGCAATCAGCCCCAGCATTTT.

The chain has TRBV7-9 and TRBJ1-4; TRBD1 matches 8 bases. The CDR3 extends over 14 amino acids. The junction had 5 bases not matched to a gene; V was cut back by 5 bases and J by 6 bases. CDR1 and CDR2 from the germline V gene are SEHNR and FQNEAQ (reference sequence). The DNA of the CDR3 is TGTGCCAGCAGCCCGATGACAGGGGATGAAAAACTGTTTTTT. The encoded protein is CASSPMTGDEKLFF.

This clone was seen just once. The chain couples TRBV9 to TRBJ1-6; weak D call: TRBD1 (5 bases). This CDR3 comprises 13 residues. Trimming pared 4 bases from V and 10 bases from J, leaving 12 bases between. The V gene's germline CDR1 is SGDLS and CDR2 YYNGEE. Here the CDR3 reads CASSPWGDSPLHF. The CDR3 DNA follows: TGTGCCAGCAGCCCTTGGGGGGACTCACCCCTCCACTTT.

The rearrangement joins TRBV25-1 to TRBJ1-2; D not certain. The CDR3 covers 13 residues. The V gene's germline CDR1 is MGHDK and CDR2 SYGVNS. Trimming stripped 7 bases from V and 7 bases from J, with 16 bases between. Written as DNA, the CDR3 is TGTGCCAGCAACTTCGGTGAAGTTTCTGGCTACACCTTC. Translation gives CASNFGEVSGYTF.

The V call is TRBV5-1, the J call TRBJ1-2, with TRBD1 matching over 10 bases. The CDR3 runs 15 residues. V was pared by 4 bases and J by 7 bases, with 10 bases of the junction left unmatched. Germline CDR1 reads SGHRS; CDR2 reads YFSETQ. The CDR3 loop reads CASSTTGTGDLGYTF. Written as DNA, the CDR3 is TGCGCCAGCAGCACGACCGGGACAGGGGATCTTGGCTACACCTTC.

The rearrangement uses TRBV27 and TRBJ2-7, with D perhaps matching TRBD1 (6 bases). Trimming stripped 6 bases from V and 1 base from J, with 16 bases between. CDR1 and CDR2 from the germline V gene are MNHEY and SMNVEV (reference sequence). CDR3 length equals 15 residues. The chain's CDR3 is CASSLDLGTSYEQYF. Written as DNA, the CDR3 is TGTGCCAGCAGCCTAGATTTAGGGACATCCTACGAGCAGTACTTC.

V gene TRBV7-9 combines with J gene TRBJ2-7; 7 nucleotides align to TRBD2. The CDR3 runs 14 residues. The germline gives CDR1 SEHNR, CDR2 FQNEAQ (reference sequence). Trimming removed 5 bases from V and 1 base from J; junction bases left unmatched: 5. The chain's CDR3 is CASSQAAGSYEQYF. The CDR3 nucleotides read TGTGCCAGCAGCCAAGCAGCGGGGTCCTACGAGCAGTACTTC.

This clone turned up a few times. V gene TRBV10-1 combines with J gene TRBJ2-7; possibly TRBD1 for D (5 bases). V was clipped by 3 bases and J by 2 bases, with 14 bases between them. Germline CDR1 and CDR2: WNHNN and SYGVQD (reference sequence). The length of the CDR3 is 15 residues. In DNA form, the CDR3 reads TGCGCCAGCAGTGATTCCAGGACACCTCCCTACGAGCAGTACTTC. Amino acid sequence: CASSDSRTPPYEQYF.

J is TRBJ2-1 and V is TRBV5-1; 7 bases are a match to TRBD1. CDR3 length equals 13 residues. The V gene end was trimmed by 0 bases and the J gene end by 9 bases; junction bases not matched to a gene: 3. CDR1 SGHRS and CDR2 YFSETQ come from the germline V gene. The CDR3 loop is CASSLEGAGEQFF. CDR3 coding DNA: TGCGCCAGCAGCTTGGAGGGGGCGGGTGAGCAGTTCTTC.